These T cell receptor beta chains were read from a single sample in a study of technical replicates of blood from a few donors. The table came from immunoSEQ multiplex PCR; TCRdb's copy has only in-frame clones and leaves some out. Altogether 60,000 to 80,000 clones are present, approximately 93% being singletons, with the ten largest covering roughly 5%. Sequencing was performed on PBMCs. The receptors were gathered from a human donor in good health. Some clones in this sample may be carry-over from other donors' samples. Both conserved end residues are trimmed from each CDR3. Fields, in order: D gene, V gene, J gene, CDR3 protein. The D gene is left open where the match is weak.

d_call: .; v_call: TRBV9; j_call: TRBJ2-3; cdr3_aa: ASSVGIGEGTDTQY
d_call: TRBD2; v_call: TRBV6-5; j_call: TRBJ2-7; cdr3_aa: ASSQSGASSYEQY
d_call: TRBD2; v_call: TRBV9; j_call: TRBJ2-5; cdr3_aa: ASSLGAGGETQY
d_call: TRBD2; v_call: TRBV18; j_call: TRBJ2-1; cdr3_aa: ASSPSSGGAGQF
d_call: TRBD1; v_call: TRBV6-6; j_call: TRBJ2-1; cdr3_aa: ASSRQGVEQF
d_call: .; v_call: TRBV29-1; j_call: TRBJ1-1; cdr3_aa: SATSGYTEAF
d_call: TRBD1; v_call: TRBV7-9; j_call: TRBJ1-1; cdr3_aa: ASSLDRTGWTEAF
d_call: .; v_call: TRBV12-5; j_call: TRBJ2-3; cdr3_aa: ASGFFGVTDTQY
d_call: .; v_call: TRBV12-1; j_call: TRBJ2-1; cdr3_aa: ASSRRLAGGASSYNEQF
d_call: .; v_call: TRBV21-1; j_call: TRBJ1-2; cdr3_aa: ASRAGGRKEYGYT
d_call: .; v_call: TRBV4-2; j_call: TRBJ1-2; cdr3_aa: ASSQIGGRSNYGYT
d_call: .; v_call: TRBV6-1; j_call: TRBJ1-2; cdr3_aa: ASSPEVLGSGYT
d_call: .; v_call: TRBV9; j_call: TRBJ1-2; cdr3_aa: ASSVARLFT
d_call: TRBD2; v_call: TRBV9; j_call: TRBJ2-7; cdr3_aa: ASSPHAGVYSYEQY
d_call: .; v_call: TRBV25-1; j_call: TRBJ2-7; cdr3_aa: ASSLGSLGEQY
d_call: .; v_call: TRBV5-6; j_call: TRBJ2-3; cdr3_aa: ASSSDSADTQY
d_call: .; v_call: TRBV9; j_call: TRBJ1-6; cdr3_aa: ASSKGPNTNSPLH
d_call: .; v_call: TRBV6-1; j_call: TRBJ1-1; cdr3_aa: ASRLQEWTEAF
d_call: TRBD1; v_call: TRBV7-9; j_call: TRBJ1-5; cdr3_aa: ASSPTGAGQPQH
d_call: TRBD2; v_call: TRBV7-2; j_call: TRBJ2-7; cdr3_aa: ASSLGSGYYEQY
d_call: .; v_call: TRBV7-2; j_call: TRBJ1-4; cdr3_aa: ASSLTGPTNEKLF
d_call: .; v_call: TRBV2; j_call: TRBJ2-3; cdr3_aa: ASMATSQADTQY
d_call: .; v_call: TRBV6-5; j_call: TRBJ1-1; cdr3_aa: ASSYYSQGNTEAF
d_call: .; v_call: TRBV5-1; j_call: TRBJ1-1; cdr3_aa: ASSFQGGTEAF
d_call: .; v_call: TRBV27; j_call: TRBJ1-2; cdr3_aa: ASSADRTPSNYGYT
d_call: .; v_call: TRBV30; j_call: TRBJ1-1; cdr3_aa: AWSVQTGTEAF
d_call: TRBD2; v_call: TRBV4-1; j_call: TRBJ2-1; cdr3_aa: ASSQDRPAGGRLYNEQF
d_call: TRBD2; v_call: TRBV5-1; j_call: TRBJ2-5; cdr3_aa: ASSSGLAGGQETQY
d_call: .; v_call: TRBV7-2; j_call: TRBJ1-2; cdr3_aa: ASISGPYGYT
d_call: TRBD2; v_call: TRBV7-2; j_call: TRBJ2-7; cdr3_aa: ASSPTSGRSVFYEQY
d_call: .; v_call: TRBV4-1; j_call: TRBJ2-1; cdr3_aa: ASSQGWGVDNEQF
d_call: .; v_call: TRBV18; j_call: TRBJ1-3; cdr3_aa: ASSPNSLRLSGNTIY
d_call: .; v_call: TRBV5-1; j_call: TRBJ2-2; cdr3_aa: ASRIQPSDTGELF
d_call: TRBD1; v_call: TRBV4-3; j_call: TRBJ2-7; cdr3_aa: ASSQATGQIYEQY
d_call: TRBD1; v_call: TRBV7-2; j_call: TRBJ1-5; cdr3_aa: ASSLEAGGNQPQH
d_call: .; v_call: TRBV5-6; j_call: TRBJ2-7; cdr3_aa: ASSLVPGQSSNEQY